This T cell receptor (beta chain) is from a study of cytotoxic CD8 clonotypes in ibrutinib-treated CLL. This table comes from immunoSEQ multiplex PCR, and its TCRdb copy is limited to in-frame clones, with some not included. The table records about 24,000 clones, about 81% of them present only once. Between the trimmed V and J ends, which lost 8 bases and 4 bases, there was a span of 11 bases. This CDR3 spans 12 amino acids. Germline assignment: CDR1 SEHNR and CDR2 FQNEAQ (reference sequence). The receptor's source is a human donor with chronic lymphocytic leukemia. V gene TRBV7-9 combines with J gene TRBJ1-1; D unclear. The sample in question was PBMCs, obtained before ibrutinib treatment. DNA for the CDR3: TGTGCCAGCGGGGAGGGAGCCACTGAAGCTTTCTTT. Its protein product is CASGEGATEAFF.